The T cell receptor (beta chain) under discussion was sequenced for a study of cytomegalovirus exposure and HLA in healthy donors. While unrecorded immune exposures were likely, the donors were nominally healthy when sampled. Researchers ran the PCR with 60 Vbeta and 13 Jbeta primers. Libraries were prepared by immunoSEQ multiplex PCR; TCRdb keeps only in-frame clonotypes and omits some of them. Of 150,000 to 200,000 clones in the sample, roughly 80% are singletons; the top ten hold over 3%. The V and J ends lost 4 bases and 3 bases respectively, with 12 bases between them. Germline V gene data show CDR1 as SNHLY and CDR2 as FYNNEI. This CDR3 contains 14 residues.

The sequence derives from a male donor in good health and CMV-seronegative. The J gene is TRBJ1-2, the V gene TRBV2; no clear D. The sample consisted of PBMCs. The CDR3 DNA is TGTGCCAGCAGTGCCGCGGGGAGGGACTATGGCTACACCTTC. The encoded protein is CASSAAGRDYGYTF.